Below, 21 T cell receptor beta chains from the same sample are listed, as sequenced in a study of blood T cells in healthy people across ages (dated by TCRdb to about 2015). Library preparation was by 5' RACE. The sample was run on an Illumina HiSeq 2500. A second PCR of roughly 6 to 12 cycles was performed with a sample-barcoded 5' primer and a J-beta primer mix. The public sequencing data were trimmed at Q25 with fastp and processed into clonotypes with MiXCR by TCRdb, which kept only in-frame beta chains. Each entry is one CDR3 protein sequence, shown with its most common DNA and genes. The sample table contains about 700,000 distinct CDR3 sequences; only one count was recorded for about 34% of them. 15% of the sample rests with the top ten. The source material was blood. These receptors were taken from a woman older than 75 in good health. Donor details come from another sample of the same person, matched by shared clones.

A note on this clonotype: A read error is possible here, since a much larger clone lies one base away. This chain links TRBV7-3 with TRBJ2-1, with D tentatively TRBD1 or TRBD2 (5 bases each). There are 14 residues in the CDR3. Looked up from germline, CDR1 is SGHTA and CDR2 is FQGTGA. The CDR3 bases are TGTGCCGGCAGCTCGGCGGGTCCGAGGGGTGAGCAGTTCTTC. Its protein product is CAGSSAGPRGEQFF.

The chain recombines TRBV2 with TRBJ1-1; D perhaps matches TRBD1 (6 bases). CDR3 length: 13 residues. V was trimmed by 4 bases and J by 3 bases, leaving 9 bases between them. The V gene's germline CDR1 is SNHLY and CDR2 FYNNEI. The DNA for the CDR3 is TGTGCCAGCAGTGCCAGGGGTGACACTGAAGCTTTCTTT. Its protein product is CASSARGDTEAFF.

With regard to this clonotype: Germline is not matched at one junction end, which may reflect a read error. The chain links TRBV7-2 to TRBJ2-1, with 14 bases aligning to TRBD2. Germline CDR1 and CDR2: SGHTA and FQGNSA. The CDR3 loop spans 16 amino acids. The CDR3 coding sequence is TGTGCCAGCAGCTCGGGACTACCGGGACTAGCGGGGGATATAGTCTTC. This sequence encodes CASSSGLPGLAGDIVF.

Concerning this clonotype itself: This may be a read error, as it is one base from a much larger clone. V is TRBV12-3 or TRBV12-4 and J is TRBJ2-1; D may be TRBD1 (6 bases). TRBJ2-7 explains the end of the DNA better; the J call may be wrong. This CDR3 has 16 residues. The CDR3 here is CASSLHPGEISNEQYF. In nucleotides, the CDR3 is TGTGCCAGCAGTTTACATCCAGGGGAAATCTCCAATGAGCAGTACTTC.

Concerning this clonotype: At one end the junction does not follow the germline gene, possibly because of a read error. This chain joins TRBV27 and TRBJ2-1; 11 bases match TRBD2. Germline V gene sequence: CDR1 MNHEY, CDR2 SMNVEV (reference sequence). This CDR3 is 17 amino acids long. The CDR3 region has the DNA TGTACCAGCAGTTCGCGTCCGGCCGGACTAGCGGGCAATGAGCAGTTCTTC. Translation: CTSSSRPAGLAGNEQFF.

This clonotype has just one count. This may arise from a read error, as a much more abundant clone is one base away. The genes are TRBV9 and TRBJ1-2; 7 nucleotides match TRBD1. The length of the CDR3 is 13 residues. Germline V CDR1 and CDR2: SGDLS, YYNGEE. The CDR3 is CVSSATRGYGYTF. CDR3 bases: TGTGTCAGCAGCGCAACCAGGGGGTATGGCTACACCTTC. The whole variable domain, remainder taken from reference TRBV9 and TRBJ1-2, is DSGVTQTPKHLITATGQRVTLRCSPRSGDLSVYWYQQSLDQGLQFLIQYYNGEERAKGNILERFSAQQFPDLHSELNLSSLELGDSALYFCVSSATRGYGYTFGSGTRLTVV.

This clonotype was counted many times. The chain combines TRBV9 with TRBJ2-1, with 9 bases identical to TRBD1. The germline CDR1 and CDR2 sequences are SGDLS and YYNGEE. The junction had 15 bases not matched to a gene; V was cut back by 6 bases and J by 8 bases. This CDR3 spans 16 amino acids. The CDR3 reads CASNSGQGLPSDEQFF. The CDR3 coding sequence is TGTGCCAGCAATTCTGGACAGGGGCTTCCCTCGGATGAGCAGTTCTTC.

About this clonotype: A junction boundary mismatches the germline segment, possibly from a read error. V and J are TRBV12-3 or TRBV12-4 and TRBJ2-3; TRBD1 matches at 7 bases. The CDR3 runs 14 residues. CDR3 amino acids: CASSGRGGTDPQYF. The CDR3 coding sequence is TGTGCCAGCAGTGGCAGAGGGGGCACAGATCCGCAGTATTTT.

This clonotype was found many times. The chain combines TRBV7-9 with TRBJ2-7; 7 positions agree with TRBD2. CDR1 and CDR2 (germline): SEHNR, FQNEAQ (reference sequence). The CDR3 totals 13 residues. Unmatched junction bases numbered 4, after V lost 4 bases and J lost 4 bases. The DNA for the CDR3 is TGTGCCAGCAGCTCCGTCGGGGGGTACGAGCAGTACTTC. It specifies CASSSVGGYEQYF.

CDR3 nucleotide sequence: TGCAGTGCTTTCCCTAGCGACGAGCAGTTCTTC. It translates to CSAFPSDEQFF. The chain uses TRBV20-1 and TRBJ2-1, with a tentative D call TRBD2 (6 bases). Germline lookup yields CDR1 DFQATT and CDR2 SNEGSKA (reference sequence). V was cut by 5 bases and J by 10 bases, with 12 bases left in between. The CDR3 totals 11 residues.

J is TRBJ2-5 and V is TRBV30; no clear D gene. Germline loops: CDR1 GTSNPN, CDR2 SVGIG (reference sequence). Trimming took 3 bases from V and 13 from J, leaving 12 bases between them. The CDR3 has 10 residues. This chain's CDR3 is CAWRLVGWYF. The CDR3 DNA reads as TGTGCCTGGAGGCTGGTGGGATGGTACTTC.

The chain couples TRBV5-1 to TRBJ2-3, with 8 bases aligning to TRBD1. Trimming took 8 bases from V and 0 from J; bases not matched to a gene: 8. From germline, CDR1 is SGHRS and CDR2 YFSETQ. This CDR3 spans 15 amino acids. CDR3 region: CASTETGASTDTQYF. The CDR3 bases are TGCGCCAGTACCGAGACAGGGGCTAGCACAGATACGCAGTATTTT.

As to this clonotype: This sequence may be a read error, since a much larger clone differs from it by one base. The chain uses TRBV20-1 and TRBJ2-1; 7 bases map to TRBD2. V gave up 2 bases and J gave up 9 bases; unmatched junction bases: 7. This CDR3 comprises 13 residues. The germline gives CDR1 DFQATT, CDR2 SNEGSKA (reference sequence). DNA for the CDR3: TGCAGTGCTAGACGGGGGAGGGCCGTTGAGCAGTTCTTC. Amino acid sequence: CSARRGRAVEQFF.

This clonotype has a count of ten or more. The chain carries TRBV7-3 and TRBJ2-1, with TRBD1 matching 8 bases. The CDR3 has 14 residues. CDR1 and CDR2 from the germline V gene are SGHTA and FQGTGA. The trim removed 5 bases at V and 7 bases at J, leaving 7 bases unmatched. The CDR3 nucleotides read TGTGCCAGCAGCCCTCGGACAGGGAGTAATGAGCAGTTCTTC. Translating gives CASSPRTGSNEQFF. Together with reference TRBV7-3 and TRBJ2-1, the CDR3 gives the full variable domain: GAGVSQTPSNKVTEKGKYVELRCDPISGHTALYWYRQSLGQGPEFLIYFQGTGAADDSGLPNDRFFAVRPEGSVSTLKIQRTERGDSAVYLCASSPRTGSNEQFFGPGTRLTVL.

The V and J genes are TRBV5-1 and TRBJ1-1; D not resolved. Germline CDR1 SGHRS, CDR2 YFSETQ. The V and J ends lost 4 bases and 1 base respectively, with 17 bases between them. This CDR3 comprises 16 residues. In DNA form, the CDR3 reads TGCGCCAGCAGCCCGGGCCTCACCGGCCCGAACACTGAAGCTTTCTTT. This gives the protein CASSPGLTGPNTEAFF.

This clonotype was picked up a small number of times. The chain recombines TRBV7-2 with TRBJ1-1; D is unclear. The V gene's germline CDR1 is SGHTA and CDR2 FQGNSA. The germline V and J ends were trimmed by 2 bases and 3 bases, with 16 bases remaining between them. This CDR3 region has 16 residues. CDR3 coding DNA: TGTGCCAGCAGCTTACTTAAGGACTTCAGATACACTGAAGCTTTCTTT. As protein: CASSLLKDFRYTEAFF. Combining the CDR3 with reference TRBV7-2 and TRBJ1-1 gives the whole variable domain GAGVSQSPSNKVTEKGKDVELRCDPISGHTALYWYRQSLGQGLEFLIYFQGNSAPDKSGLPSDRFSAERTGGSVSTLTIQRTQQEDSAVYLCASSLLKDFRYTEAFFGQGTRLTVV.

This clonotype showed up many times. V is TRBV7-9 and J is TRBJ1-5; TRBD1 is a possible D gene (5 bases). The CDR3 sequence is 13 residues long. V was trimmed by 5 bases and J by 5 bases, leaving 10 bases between them. Per the germline V gene, CDR1 is SEHNR and CDR2 is FQNEAQ (reference sequence). This chain's CDR3 is CASSADRYQPQHF. The CDR3 region has the DNA TGTGCCAGCAGCGCCGACAGATATCAGCCCCAGCATTTT.

This clonotype was observed many times. V gene TRBV5-1 combines with J gene TRBJ2-7, with 8 bases that match TRBD1. The CDR3 sequence is 13 residues long. Germline CDR1 and CDR2: SGHRS and YFSETQ. With V trimmed by 3 bases and J by 6 bases, 5 bases remained unmatched. The CDR3 DNA reads TGCGCCAGCAGCTGGGGACAGGTAGGCGAGCAGTACTTC. As protein: CASSWGQVGEQYF.

Ten or more counts support this clonotype. The rearrangement joins TRBV4-2 to TRBJ2-5, with D possibly TRBD1 on 5 matching bases. This CDR3 has 16 amino acids. Germline lookup yields CDR1 LGHNA and CDR2 YNFKEQ. Trimming took 1 base from V and 1 from J, leaving 13 bases between them. The CDR3: CASSQVVGAIQETQYF. The CDR3 DNA is TGTGCCAGCAGCCAAGTGGTAGGGGCAATCCAAGAGACCCAGTACTTC.

This clonotype was seen at least ten times. The chain is built from TRBV20-1 and TRBJ1-2, with TRBD1 identical over 10 bases. This CDR3 spans 14 amino acids. In germline, CDR1 is DFQATT, CDR2 SNEGSKA (reference sequence). V gave up 5 bases and J gave up 6 bases; unmatched junction bases: 9. The CDR3 region has the DNA TGCAGTGCTGGTGACAGGGGGCGTTCTCATGGCTACACCTTC. This encodes CSAGDRGRSHGYTF.

The CDR3 DNA reads as TGTGCCAGCAGCCTCGGGACAGGGGGAAATAAAAAACTGTTTTTT. Translating it yields CASSLGTGGNKKLFF. This rearrangement joins TRBV7-8 to TRBJ1-4; 11 nucleotides line up with TRBD1. J lost 9 bases, V lost 5 bases, and 8 bases had no gene match. This CDR3 spans 15 amino acids. Per germline, CDR1 SGHVS and CDR2 FQNEAQ.